This T cell receptor beta chain was identified during a study of cytomegalovirus exposure and HLA in healthy donors. Study results and limitations: Listed as cytomegalovirus-associated were 164 TCR beta chains. Usually a TCR sequence was rare, but some public TCRs were found in many donors.

Regarding this clone: Its target is not known.

The donors were members of the validation cohort comprising over 90 subjects, separate from the roughly 690-subject first cohort. Profiling relied on immunoSEQ multiplex PCR, and the TCRdb table lists in-frame clones only, not all of them. The data contain 35,000 to 50,000 clones, approximately 94% of them singletons. The CDR3 totals 12 residues. CDR1 MNHNY and CDR2 SVGAGI come from the germline V gene (reference sequence). V was clipped by 7 bases and J by 4 bases; unmatched bases: 2. Sequenced input: PBMCs. The sequence came from a woman aged 18-29 years in good health and CMV-seronegative. The chain combines TRBV6-6 with TRBJ2-3; 7 nucleotides align to TRBD2. Here the CDR3 reads CASNGLADTQYF. CDR3 DNA: TGTGCCAGCAATGGACTAGCAGATACGCAGTATTTT.